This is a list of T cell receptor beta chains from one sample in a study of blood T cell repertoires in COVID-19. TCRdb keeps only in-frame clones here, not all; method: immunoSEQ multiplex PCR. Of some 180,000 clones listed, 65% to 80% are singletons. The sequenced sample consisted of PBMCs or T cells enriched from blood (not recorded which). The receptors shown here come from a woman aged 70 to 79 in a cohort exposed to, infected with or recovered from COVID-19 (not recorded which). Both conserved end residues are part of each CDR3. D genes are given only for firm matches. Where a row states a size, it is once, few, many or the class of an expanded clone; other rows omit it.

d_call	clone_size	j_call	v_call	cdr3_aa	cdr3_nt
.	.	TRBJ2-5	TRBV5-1	CASRQAPGEQETQYF	TGCGCCAGCAGACAGGCGCCGGGAGAACAAGAGACCCAGTACTTC
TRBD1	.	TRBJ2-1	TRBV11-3	CASSPTTGGSGEQFF	TGTGCCAGCAGCCCAACGACAGGGGGTTCGGGTGAGCAGTTCTTC
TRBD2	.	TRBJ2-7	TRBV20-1	CSASPPSGRVAYEQYF	TGCAGTGCTAGTCCCCCTAGCGGGAGGGTGGCCTACGAGCAGTACTTC
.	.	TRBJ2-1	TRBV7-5	CARSLAPLGNEQFF	TGTGCCAGAAGCTTAGCCCCCCTAGGCAATGAGCAGTTCTTC
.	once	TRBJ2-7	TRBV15	CATSRDLLLNSYEQYF	TGTGCCACCAGCAGAGATCTTTTACTAAACTCCTACGAGCAGTACTTC
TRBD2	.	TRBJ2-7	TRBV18	CASSTTSGYEQYF	TGTGCCAGCTCAACGACTAGCGGCTACGAGCAGTACTTC
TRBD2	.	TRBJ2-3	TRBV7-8	CASSPRLAPTDTQYF	TGTGCCAGCAGCCCCCGACTAGCCCCCACAGATACGCAGTATTTT
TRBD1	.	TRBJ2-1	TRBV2	CASKRQGPNEQFF	TGTGCCAGCAAGAGACAGGGACCCAATGAGCAGTTCTTC
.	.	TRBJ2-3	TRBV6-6	CASSPRPGQPPGTDTQYF	TGTGCCAGCAGTCCCCGGCCGGGACAACCTCCTGGCACAGATACGCAGTATTTT
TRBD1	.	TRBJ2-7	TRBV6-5	CASRRGTGRYEQYF	TGTGCCAGCAGACGCGGGACAGGGCGGTACGAGCAGTACTTC